This T cell receptor (beta chain) comes out of a study of CD8 T cells in Susac syndrome. V dropped 3 bases and J dropped 1 base, with 9 bases sitting between them. Germline V lookup: CDR1 MGHRA, CDR2 YSYEKL. The CDR3 has 14 residues. Random hexamers were used to reverse transcribe roughly 0.45 to 1 ug of RNA. The method of amplification for TCR beta CDR3 was immunoSEQ multiplex PCR, covering 54 Vbeta and 13 Jbeta. TCRdb re-derived calls from the immunoSEQ multiplex PCR reads in MiXCR, one entry per CDR3 protein. Of roughly 120,000 distinct CDR3 sequences listed, just under 95% are singletons. TCR beta was sequenced from blood CD8+ and CD4+ T cells. In the multiple sclerosis control group, patients were treatment-naive and had stable or active relapsing-remitting disease. In contrast to the negatively isolated CD8+ and CD4+ T cells, TEMRA cells were FACS-enriched.

This TCR was recovered from a human donor with multiple sclerosis. Sequenced: CD4+ T cells from PBMCs. This chain connects TRBV4-1 to TRBJ1-1; no firm D call. The CDR3 region has the DNA TGCGCCAGCAGCCACGTAAACAGGAACACTGAAGCTTTCTTT. Residues: CASSHVNRNTEAFF.